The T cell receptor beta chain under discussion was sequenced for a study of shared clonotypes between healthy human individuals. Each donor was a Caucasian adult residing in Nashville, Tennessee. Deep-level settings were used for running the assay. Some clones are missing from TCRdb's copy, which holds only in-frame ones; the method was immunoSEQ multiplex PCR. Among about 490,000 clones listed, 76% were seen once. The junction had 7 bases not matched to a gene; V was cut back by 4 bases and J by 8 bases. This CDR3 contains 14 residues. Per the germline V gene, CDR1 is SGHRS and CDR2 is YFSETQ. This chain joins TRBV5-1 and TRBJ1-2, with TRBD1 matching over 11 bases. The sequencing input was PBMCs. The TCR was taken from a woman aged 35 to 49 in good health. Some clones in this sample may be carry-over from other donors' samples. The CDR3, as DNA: TGCGCCAGCAGCACCGGACAGGGGGCGGAGGGCTACACCTTC. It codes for CASSTGQGAEGYTF.